The T cell receptor (beta chain) described here comes from a study of T cell repertoires in cytomegalovirus infection. Study information: CMV epitopes used comprised recently identified HLA-C-restricted ones and well-studied HLA-B-restricted ones. TCR beta signatures that were public indicated CMV infection and matching HLA type. Study-level findings and limits: Dominating the ex vivo response were TCR beta clonotypes that were CMV-specific and HLA-C-restricted.

TCRdb recomputed calls from the reads with MiXCR, one row per CDR3 protein. The sample includes some 500,000 distinct CDR3 sequences, around 40% seen only once; the top ten take 48%. This clonotype has just a few counts. The antigen is unknown. Germline CDR1 reads LNHDA; CDR2 reads SQIVND (reference sequence). V was shortened by 3 bases and J by 3 bases, with 24 bases between the two germline ends. This CDR3 has 18 residues. The TCR originated in a human donor in good health (CMV status not recorded). Some clones in this sample may be carry-over from other donors' samples. The sample consisted of cultured PBMCs, taken from culture after CMV antigen stimulation. V and J are TRBV19 and TRBJ2-7; no firm D call. Here the CDR3 DNA reads TGTGCCAGTAGTATCACCGGGTGGGCGGAAGACCCGAGCTACGAGCAGTACTTC. Its protein product is CASSITGWAEDPSYEQYF.